Below are 28 T cell receptor beta chains sequenced from a single sample in a study of CD8 T cells in Susac syndrome. Random hexamers were used to reverse transcribe roughly 0.5 to 1 ug of RNA. TCRdb re-called the immunoSEQ multiplex PCR reads with MiXCR, one entry per CDR3 protein. The sample yields about 300,000 distinct CDR3 sequences, 90% to 95% seen once. The sequenced sample consisted of CD4+ T cells from PBMCs. The receptors were gathered from a human donor with multiple sclerosis.

This clonotype has only a few counts. V gene TRBV12-3 or TRBV12-4 combines with J gene TRBJ1-3, with D hard to call. CDR3 length: 12 residues. V was trimmed by 1 base and J by 3 bases, leaving 1 base between them. The CDR3 coding sequence is TGTGCCAGCAGTTTAGTTGGAAACACCATATATTTT. It encodes CASSLVGNTIYF.

The gene calls are TRBV4-3 and TRBJ1-4; 11 nucleotides agree with TRBD1. The CDR3 spans 16 residues. The germline V gene has CDR1 LGHNA and CDR2 YSLEER. Trimming removed 7 bases from V and 4 bases from J; junction bases left unmatched: 8. The CDR3 nucleotides are TGCGCCAGCACCTGGGACAGGGGGAGTGGTAATGAAAAACTGTTTTTT. Its translation: CASTWDRGSGNEKLFF.

The V and J genes are TRBV2 and TRBJ1-1; 9 bases map to TRBD1. The CDR3 covers 13 residues. The germline V gene encodes CDR1 SNHLY and CDR2 FYNNEI. The V segment lost 8 bases and the J segment 6 bases; nucleotides outside the gene matches: 7. For the CDR3, the DNA is TGTGCCAGCTTACGACAGGGGGGCTCTGAAGCTTTCTTT. Translation gives CASLRQGGSEAFF.

The rearrangement links TRBV7-9 to TRBJ1-6; D might be TRBD1 (6 bases). The CDR3 consists of 15 residues. The V end lost 5 bases, the J end lost 9 bases, and 17 bases lay between the germline ends. CDR1 and CDR2 from the germline V gene are SEHNR and FQNEAQ (reference sequence). The CDR3: CASSPLGGAGSPLHF. CDR3 in DNA: TGTGCCAGCAGCCCGCTTGGGGGCGCGGGTTCACCCCTCCACTTT.

About this clonotype: The junction shows a germline mismatch at one end, possibly a read error. The genes are TRBV20-1 and TRBJ2-1; possible D gene TRBD1, 6 bases. This CDR3 spans 17 amino acids. CDR1 DFQATT and CDR2 SNEGSKA come from the germline V gene (reference sequence). CDR3 loop: CSTRGLVGQGNYNEQFF. In nucleotides, the CDR3 is TGCAGTACTAGAGGTTTGGTCGGGCAGGGGAATTACAATGAGCAGTTCTTC.

The rearrangement joins TRBV4-1 to TRBJ2-5, with 9 bases identical to TRBD2. The trim removed 1 base at V and 5 bases at J, leaving 5 bases unmatched. This CDR3 region has 15 residues. CDR1 is MGHRA and CDR2 is YSYEKL in the germline V gene. As DNA, the CDR3 is TGCGCCAGCAGCCAAGGAAGGCTAGCGGGGGAGACCCAGTACTTC. Its protein is CASSQGRLAGETQYF.

The chain employs TRBV24-1 and TRBJ2-4; weak D call: TRBD2 (6 bases). With 3 bases removed from V and 1 base from J, the gap between germline ends came to 12 bases. Germline assignment: CDR1 KGHDR and CDR2 SFDVKD. The CDR3 has 16 amino acids. In DNA, the CDR3 is TGTGCCACCAGTGATGCCAGCCGGGGGGCCAAAAACATTCAGTACTTC. It specifies CATSDASRGAKNIQYF.

The V gene is TRBV20-1, the J gene TRBJ2-3, with D maybe TRBD1 (5 bases). The ends were cut back, 1 base at V and 3 bases at J, with 11 bases in the middle. CDR3 length: 14 residues. From germline, CDR1 is DFQATT and CDR2 SNEGSKA (reference sequence). The CDR3 nucleotides are TGCAGTGCTAGAGCACAGGCCGGGACAGATACGCAGTATTTT. This encodes CSARAQAGTDTQYF.

The rearrangement links TRBV20-1 to TRBJ1-2, with unresolved D. The germline V gene encodes CDR1 DFQATT and CDR2 SNEGSKA (reference sequence). Trimming pared 1 base from V and 3 bases from J, leaving 9 bases between. The CDR3 loop spans 13 amino acids. CDR3 protein: CSARASTHYGYTF. The CDR3 nucleotides are TGCAGTGCTAGAGCATCCACTCACTATGGCTACACCTTC.

The J gene is TRBJ2-6, the V gene TRBV7-3; 8 nucleotides line up with TRBD1. V was pared by 1 base and J by 1 base, with 6 bases of the junction left unmatched. The CDR3 has 18 residues. Germline V CDR1 and CDR2: SGHTA, FQGTGA. The CDR3 region is CASSLRDRLASGANVLTF. The CDR3 DNA is TGTGCCAGCAGCTTAAGGGACAGGTTAGCGTCTGGGGCCAACGTCCTGACTTTC. Combining the CDR3 with reference TRBV7-3 and TRBJ2-6 gives the whole variable domain GAGVSQTPSNKVTEKGKYVELRCDPISGHTALYWYRQSLGQGPEFLIYFQGTGAADDSGLPNDRFFAVRPEGSVSTLKIQRTERGDSAVYLCASSLRDRLASGANVLTFGAGSRLTVL.

The rearrangement links TRBV18 to TRBJ2-7; D unclear. V lost 2 bases and J lost 3, with 11 bases in between. The CDR3 has 14 residues. CDR1 is KGHSH and CDR2 is LQKENI in the germline V gene. Here the CDR3 DNA reads TGTGCCAGCTCACCAAATCGTCACCTCTACGAGCAGTACTTC. It yields the protein CASSPNRHLYEQYF.

The genes are TRBV19 and TRBJ1-5; D possibly corresponds to TRBD1 (5 bases). There are 13 residues in the CDR3. Trimming stripped 7 bases from V and 4 bases from J, with 11 bases between. Per germline, CDR1 LNHDA and CDR2 SQIVND (reference sequence). The CDR3 reads CASTGTPNQPQHF. In DNA, the CDR3 is TGTGCCAGTACGGGGACTCCTAATCAGCCCCAGCATTTT.

The chain employs TRBV19 and TRBJ1-1; 7 nucleotides line up with TRBD1. Trimming at V came to 4 bases and at J to 6 bases, leaving 5 bases not matched to a gene. This CDR3 spans 13 amino acids. CDR1 is LNHDA, CDR2 SQIVND, per germline (reference sequence). The CDR3 bases are TGTGCCAGTAGTAGGGGACAGATATCTGAAGCTTTCTTT. The encoded protein is CASSRGQISEAFF.

The rearrangement links TRBV10-2 to TRBJ1-1; a weak D match, TRBD1 (5 bases). This CDR3 has 15 residues. Trimming removed 0 bases from V and 5 bases from J, with 13 bases in between. CDR1 is WSHSY, CDR2 SAAADI, per germline. CDR3 protein: CASSESGQRRTEAFF. The CDR3 DNA follows: TGCGCCAGCAGTGAGTCGGGGCAGAGGAGGACTGAAGCTTTCTTT.

V gene TRBV15 combines with J gene TRBJ2-6, with 10 bases lining up with TRBD1. Trimming cost V 6 bases and J 1 base; bases outside gene matches: 9. The CDR3 is 18 amino acids. The germline gives CDR1 LNHNV, CDR2 YYDKDF (reference sequence). The chain's CDR3 is CATRPTGGAASGANVLTF. The CDR3 DNA reads TGTGCCACCAGGCCGACAGGGGGCGCAGCTTCTGGGGCCAACGTCCTGACTTTC.

This rearrangement joins TRBV10-3 to TRBJ2-1; the match to TRBD2 covers 15 bases. The trim removed 5 bases at V and 5 bases at J, leaving 10 bases unmatched. Germline CDR1 reads ENHRY; CDR2 reads SYGVKD. The CDR3 is 18 residues long. DNA for the CDR3: TGTGCCATCAGTCCAGGACTAGCGGGAGGGCGAACTGACAATGAGCAGTTCTTC. Amino acid sequence: CAISPGLAGGRTDNEQFF.

The chain links TRBV10-3 to TRBJ1-5; D might be TRBD1 (5 bases). Trimming cost V 5 bases and J 1 base, with 6 bases left between them. Germline lookup yields CDR1 ENHRY and CDR2 SYGVKD. This CDR3 comprises 13 residues. In nucleotides, the CDR3 is TGTGCCATCAGTTGGGACAGCAATCAGCCCCAGCATTTT. Its protein is CAISWDSNQPQHF.

The rearrangement joins TRBV5-1 to TRBJ2-2, with 9 bases fitting TRBD2. V shed 4 bases and J 3 bases; nucleotides not matched to a gene: 4. The CDR3 totals 15 residues. CDR1 is SGHRS and CDR2 is YFSETQ in the germline V gene. The CDR3 region is CASSLRTSDTGELFF. Written as DNA, the CDR3 is TGCGCCAGCAGCCTTCGGACTAGCGACACCGGGGAGCTGTTTTTT.

The chain links TRBV6-5 to TRBJ2-7; 8 nucleotides agree with TRBD1. This CDR3 spans 14 amino acids. In germline, CDR1 is MNHEY, CDR2 SVGAGI. With 5 bases clipped from V and 6 bases from J, the junction kept 9 bases outside the gene matches. This CDR3 reads CASSKDRVRSEQYF. In DNA, the CDR3 is TGTGCCAGCAGTAAGGACAGGGTTCGGAGCGAGCAGTACTTC.

The gene calls are TRBV7-9 and TRBJ2-5; TRBD1 is a possible D gene (5 bases). Germline CDR1 reads SEHNR; CDR2 reads FQNEAQ (reference sequence). The CDR3 sequence is 15 residues long. Trimming cost V 1 base and J 0 bases, with 9 bases left between them. DNA of the CDR3: TGTGCCAGCAGCTTAGGGACAACGTACCAAGAGACCCAGTACTTC. It codes for CASSLGTTYQETQYF.

V and J are TRBV7-2 and TRBJ2-3, with 9 bases matching TRBD2. CDR3 length: 15 amino acids. V gave up 5 bases and J gave up 4 bases; unmatched junction bases: 7. Germline V CDR1 and CDR2: SGHTA, FQGNSA. The CDR3, as DNA: TGTGCCAGCAGCAAAAGACTAGCGGATCCAGATACGCAGTATTTT. It yields the protein CASSKRLADPDTQYF.

This rearrangement joins TRBV9 to TRBJ1-1; no definite D call. Germline V gives CDR1 SGDLS, CDR2 YYNGEE. CDR3 length equals 18 residues. V was cut by 0 bases and J by 0 bases, with 18 bases left in between. CDR3 bases: TGTGCCAGCAGCGTAGACTCCTCGGGCATCGGGATGAACACTGAAGCTTTCTTT. Its translation: CASSVDSSGIGMNTEAFF.

V gene TRBV5-1 combines with J gene TRBJ2-5, with D maybe TRBD2 (6 bases). CDR1 is SGHRS and CDR2 is YFSETQ in the germline V gene. This CDR3 has 16 residues. V dropped 4 bases and J dropped 3 bases, with 19 bases sitting between them. Written as DNA, the CDR3 is TGCGCCAGCAGCCCGGGACCCACCGGGGGAAAAGAGACCCAGTACTTC. Protein product: CASSPGPTGGKETQYF. The full variable domain, completed using reference TRBV5-1 and TRBJ2-5, is KAGVTQTPRYLIKTRGQQVTLSCSPISGHRSVSWYQQTPGQGLQFLFEYFSETQRNKGNFPGRFSGRQFSNSRSEMNVSTLELGDSALYLCASSPGPTGGKETQYFGPGTRLLVL.

CDR3 loop: CSARATGRNTGELFF. The CDR3 coding sequence is TGCAGTGCTAGAGCGACAGGGCGAAACACCGGGGAGCTGTTTTTT. The chain joins TRBV20-1 to TRBJ2-2; 7 bases agree with TRBD1. V dropped 1 base and J dropped 2; count of bases not matched to a gene: 4. In germline, CDR1 is DFQATT, CDR2 SNEGSKA (reference sequence). There are 15 residues in the CDR3.

The chain joins TRBV12-5 to TRBJ2-1, with D possibly being TRBD2 (5 bases). Germline CDR1 reads LGHNT; CDR2 reads FRNRAP. Deletions cut 6 bases from V and 2 bases from J, with 14 bases between. CDR3 length equals 15 residues. In nucleotides, the CDR3 is TGTGCTAGTGGCCCTGACTACCAGGCCTACAATGAGCAGTTCTTC. This sequence encodes CASGPDYQAYNEQFF.

In this sample, this clonotype turned up a few times. The rearrangement links TRBV19 to TRBJ2-3; a weak D match, TRBD2 (5 bases). V lost 7 bases to trimming and J lost 5 bases, with 16 bases between them. The length of the CDR3 is 14 residues. Germline V gene lookup returns CDR1 LNHDA and CDR2 SQIVND (reference sequence). The CDR3 loop is CASTEAPRGDTQYF. CDR3 coding DNA: TGTGCCAGTACGGAGGCGCCCCGGGGAGATACGCAGTATTTT.

V gene TRBV11-3 combines with J gene TRBJ2-2; 9 bases are a match to TRBD2. Trimming took 5 bases from V and 4 from J; bases not matched to a gene: 8. CDR3 length: 16 amino acids. Per germline, CDR1 SGHNT and CDR2 YENEEA. The CDR3 nucleotides read TGTGCCAGCAGCCCCGGACTAGCGACCAGCACCGGGGAGCTGTTTTTT. This sequence encodes CASSPGLATSTGELFF.

The DNA for the CDR3 is TGTGCCAGCAGCTTAGTGGCACTGGGAACCTACGAGCAGTACTTC. Its translation: CASSLVALGTYEQYF. This chain connects TRBV7-9 to TRBJ2-7; D unresolved. The V and J ends lost 1 base and 2 bases respectively, with 12 bases between them. This CDR3 comprises 15 residues. Germline CDR1 reads SEHNR; CDR2 reads FQNEAQ (reference sequence).